The clone carrying this T cell receptor (beta chain) was seen many times. Its antigen is unknown. TCR beta CDR3 regions were amplified from RNA transcripts. Scientists carried out first-round RT-PCR using HTBI primers and then a second-round multiplex PCR. Via MiXCR, TCRdb re-called the multiplex PCR reads, giving one row per CDR3 protein. Of approximately 640,000 distinct CDR3 sequences in the sample, about 40% were seen once. This entry belongs to a study of Graves' ophthalmopathy and Graves' hyperthyroidism. Study information: Before any treatment, peripheral blood was taken at the initial diagnosis.

The PBMC fraction was derived from roughly 10 ml of fresh peripheral blood. The study, taken as a whole, reports: Appearing in blood as well were most expanded thyroid clonotypes above 0.001 frequency.

Trimming at V came to 4 bases and at J to 6 bases, leaving 7 bases not matched to a gene. CDR1 is SGHTA, CDR2 FQGNSA, per germline. CDR3 length: 15 amino acids. Sequencing was carried out using peripheral blood. J is TRBJ1-2 and V is TRBV7-2, with TRBD1 matching 11 bases. The clonotype was recovered from an adult man with Graves' ophthalmopathy. The CDR3: CASSYRTGGIDGYTF. CDR3 DNA: TGTGCCAGCAGCTACAGGACAGGGGGCATCGATGGCTACACCTTC.